The 18 T cell receptor beta chains given below trace back to one sample, sequenced in a study of cytomegalovirus exposure and HLA in healthy donors. Researchers ran the PCR with 60 Vbeta and 13 Jbeta primers. Assay: immunoSEQ multiplex PCR; the TCRdb copy retains only in-frame clones and omits some. The sample holds about 190,000 clones, about 80% seen once. Material: PBMCs. All receptors derive from a woman between 40 and 50 years old in good health and CMV-seronegative.

The chain links TRBV9 to TRBJ1-2; D perhaps matches TRBD1 (6 bases). The germline V and J ends were trimmed by 4 bases and 5 bases, with 15 bases remaining between them. The CDR3 has 14 amino acids. Germline V gene lookup returns CDR1 SGDLS and CDR2 YYNGEE. This CDR3 is CASSPRAGVYGYTF. The CDR3 DNA reads TGTGCCAGCAGCCCGAGGGCAGGGGTTTATGGCTACACCTTC.

The gene calls are TRBV7-8 and TRBJ2-2; 7 nucleotides agree with TRBD2. This CDR3 is 15 amino acids long. V shed 1 base and J 1 base; nucleotides not matched to a gene: 0. Germline V lookup: CDR1 SGHVS, CDR2 FQNEAQ. CDR3 DNA sequence: TGTGCCAGCAGCTTAGGCGGGGGGAACACCGGGGAGCTGTTTTTT. This codes for CASSLGGGNTGELFF.

V usage is TRBV19 and J usage is TRBJ1-5; 7 nucleotides match TRBD1. V lost 6 bases, J lost 7 bases, and 15 bases stayed unmatched. This CDR3 region has 16 residues. Germline-derived CDR1 and CDR2 are LNHDA and SQIVND (reference sequence). CDR3 sequence: CASSSPGQQRGQPQHF. In DNA form, the CDR3 reads TGTGCCAGTAGCTCACCGGGACAGCAAAGAGGGCAGCCCCAGCATTTT.

This chain uses TRBV14 with TRBJ2-3, with TRBD1 as a possible D gene (5 bases). The germline V and J ends were trimmed by 0 bases and 2 bases, with 15 bases remaining between them. This CDR3 region has 17 residues. Germline V gene lookup returns CDR1 SGHDN and CDR2 FVKESK. CDR3 bases: TGTGCCAGCAGCCAAGATACGGCAGGGATATTCACAGATACGCAGTATTTT. It specifies CASSQDTAGIFTDTQYF.

The CDR3 DNA reads TGTGCCAGCTCATCGGGACAGGGTATGCCACCCCTCCACTTT. Amino acids: CASSSGQGMPPLHF. The rearrangement uses TRBV18 and TRBJ1-6, with 9 positions matching TRBD1. The CDR3 has 14 residues. The V and J ends lost 5 bases and 11 bases, in that order; junction bases with no gene match: 7. CDR1 KGHSH and CDR2 LQKENI come from the germline V gene.

V and J are TRBV30 and TRBJ2-1; TRBD1 agrees at 11 bases. V was clipped by 5 bases and J by 4 bases; unmatched bases: 1. The CDR3 consists of 13 residues. Germline V gives CDR1 GTSNPN, CDR2 SVGIG (reference sequence). The CDR3 nucleotides read TGTGCCTGGGGGACAGGGGGTTACAATGAGCAGTTCTTC. Translated: CAWGTGGYNEQFF.

This chain joins TRBV9 and TRBJ1-1; tentatively, D is TRBD1 (6 bases). V was trimmed by 0 bases and J by 4 bases, leaving 10 bases between them. The CDR3 runs to 14 residues. The V gene's germline CDR1 is SGDLS and CDR2 YYNGEE. CDR3 sequence (DNA): TGTGCCAGCAGCGTAGACAGGGTTGGCACTGAAGCTTTCTTT. Protein: CASSVDRVGTEAFF.

The J gene is TRBJ1-1, the V gene TRBV9; TRBD1 is a possible D gene (6 bases). V lost 4 bases and J lost 0, with 13 bases in between. CDR3 length: 15 residues. Germline V gene data show CDR1 as SGDLS and CDR2 as YYNGEE. The CDR3 region has the DNA TGTGCCAGCAGCATCCGACAGGAACTGAACACTGAAGCTTTCTTT. This sequence encodes CASSIRQELNTEAFF.

Here the CDR3 DNA reads TGTGCCACCAGCCCGCCGGACAGGGGCCAAGAGACCCAGTACTTC. Translated: CATSPPDRGQETQYF. The rearrangement joins TRBV15 to TRBJ2-5; TRBD1 agrees at 9 bases. Trimming removed 5 bases from V and 1 base from J; junction bases left unmatched: 5. There are 15 residues in the CDR3. CDR1 is LNHNV and CDR2 is YYDKDF in the germline V gene (reference sequence).

The chain joins TRBV5-4 to TRBJ1-2, with 8 nucleotides matching TRBD1. J lost 7 bases, V lost 4 bases, and 6 bases had no gene match. The CDR3 runs to 13 residues. Germline V CDR1 and CDR2: SGHNT, YYREEE (reference sequence). DNA of the CDR3: TGTGCCAGCAGCCCGGACAGGGTCGGTGGCTACACCTTC. It codes for CASSPDRVGGYTF.

The V gene is TRBV9, the J gene TRBJ2-1; TRBD2 aligns across 14 bases. Germline lookup yields CDR1 SGDLS and CDR2 YYNGEE. The V and J ends lost 3 bases and 2 bases, in that order; junction bases with no gene match: 1. CDR3 length equals 16 residues. This chain's CDR3 is CASSGLAGGTYNEQFF. The CDR3 coding sequence is TGTGCCAGCAGCGGACTAGCGGGAGGGACCTACAATGAGCAGTTCTTC. Variable domain in full (rest from reference TRBV9 and TRBJ2-1): DSGVTQTPKHLITATGQRVTLRCSPRSGDLSVYWYQQSLDQGLQFLIQYYNGEERAKGNILERFSAQQFPDLHSELNLSSLELGDSALYFCASSGLAGGTYNEQFFGPGTRLTVL.

The J gene is TRBJ2-7, the V gene TRBV2, with 9 bases lining up with TRBD2. This CDR3 comprises 13 residues. The germline CDR1 and CDR2 sequences are SNHLY and FYNNEI. As DNA, the CDR3 is TGTGCGGCTAGCGGGGACCTAGCCTACGAGCAGTACTTC. This gives the protein CAASGDLAYEQYF.

V and J are TRBV20-1 and TRBJ1-2, with D unresolved. The V end was cut by 1 base, the J end by 8 bases, with 8 bases between. CDR3 size: 11 residues. CDR1 is DFQATT, CDR2 SNEGSKA, per germline (reference sequence). DNA for the CDR3: TGCAGTGCTAGAGGCCCCGGGGGCTACACCTTC. Residues: CSARGPGGYTF.

This clone was recorded once. J is TRBJ2-3 and V is TRBV5-4, with 8 positions matching TRBD2. Germline loops: CDR1 SGHNT, CDR2 YYREEE (reference sequence). J lost 10 bases, V lost 3 bases, and 1 base had no gene match. The CDR3 is made up of 11 amino acids. The CDR3 DNA is TGTGCCAGCAGCTCGACTAGCGCGCAGTATTTT. Translation gives CASSSTSAQYF.

This clone was seen a few times. V usage is TRBV7-2 and J usage is TRBJ1-2; 7 nucleotides align to TRBD1. Trimming took 5 bases from V and 4 from J; bases not matched to a gene: 4. Germline values: CDR1 SGHTA, CDR2 FQGNSA. This CDR3 has 13 residues. The CDR3 DNA reads as TGTGCCAGCAGCGACAGGGCCCCCTATGGCTACACCTTC. This codes for CASSDRAPYGYTF.

The genes are TRBV10-3 and TRBJ1-6, with D perhaps matching TRBD1 (5 bases). Germline V gene lookup returns CDR1 ENHRY and CDR2 SYGVKD. The V end was cut by 3 bases, the J end by 9 bases, with 12 bases between. This CDR3 is 14 amino acids long. The chain's CDR3 is CAISDQGHGSPLHF. CDR3 coding DNA: TGTGCCATCAGTGACCAAGGACACGGTTCACCCCTCCACTTT.

This chain uses TRBV11-2 with TRBJ1-2; D is possibly TRBD1 (5 bases). Trimming left V 3 bases short and J 3 bases short, with 14 bases between. Germline V gene data show CDR1 as SGHAT and CDR2 as FQNNGV. CDR3 size: 15 residues. The CDR3 loop is CASSFRGYPYYGYTF. The CDR3 DNA is TGTGCCAGCAGCTTCCGGGGGTACCCCTACTATGGCTACACCTTC. The whole variable domain, remainder taken from reference TRBV11-2 and TRBJ1-2, is EAGVAQSPRYKIIEKRQSVAFWCNPISGHATLYWYQQILGQGPKLLIQFQNNGVVDDSQLPKDRFSAERLKGVDSTLKIQPAKLEDSAVYLCASSFRGYPYYGYTFGSGTRLTVV.

The gene calls are TRBV19 and TRBJ1-2; the match to TRBD1 covers 8 bases. Germline V gene lookup returns CDR1 LNHDA and CDR2 SQIVND (reference sequence). The CDR3 consists of 14 residues. The trim removed 6 bases at V and 6 bases at J, leaving 9 bases unmatched. The CDR3 protein is CASRSRGRENGYTF. CDR3 in DNA: TGTGCCAGTAGATCCAGGGGGCGCGAGAATGGCTACACCTTC.